This T cell receptor (beta chain) was retrieved from a study of blood T cell repertoires in COVID-19. Profiling relied on immunoSEQ multiplex PCR, and the TCRdb table lists in-frame clones only, not all of them. The sample lists roughly 320,000 clones, approximately 89% occurring once. The sample consisted of peripheral blood. The clonotype comes from a woman younger than 45 with COVID-19, enrolled during active disease.

The CDR3 nucleotides are TGCGCCAGCAGCTTGGAGCAGGGGGCAGATACGCAGTATTTT. This translates into CASSLEQGADTQYF. The genes are TRBV5-1 and TRBJ2-3; 7 positions match TRBD1. Looked up from germline, CDR1 is SGHRS and CDR2 is YFSETQ. This CDR3 spans 14 amino acids. After removal of 0 bases from V and 4 bases from J, the junction contained 2 bases not matched to a gene.